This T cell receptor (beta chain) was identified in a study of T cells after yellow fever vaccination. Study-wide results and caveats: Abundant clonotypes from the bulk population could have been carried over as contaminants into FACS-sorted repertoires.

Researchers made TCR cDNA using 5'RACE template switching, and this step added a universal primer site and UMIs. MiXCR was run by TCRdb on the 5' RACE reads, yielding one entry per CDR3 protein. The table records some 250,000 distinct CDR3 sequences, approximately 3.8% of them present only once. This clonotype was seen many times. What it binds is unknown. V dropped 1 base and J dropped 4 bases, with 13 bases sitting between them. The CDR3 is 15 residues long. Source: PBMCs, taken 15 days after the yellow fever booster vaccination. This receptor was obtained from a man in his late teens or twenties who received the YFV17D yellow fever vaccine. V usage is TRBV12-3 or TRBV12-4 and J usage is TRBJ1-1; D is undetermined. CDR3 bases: TGTGCCAGCAGTTTAGGGTCGGGGAGAAGCACTGAAGCTTTCTTT. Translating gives CASSLGSGRSTEAFF.